The 32 T cell receptor beta chains listed next were all sequenced from one sample in a study of cytomegalovirus exposure and HLA in healthy donors. In the PCR, 60 Vbeta and 13 Jbeta primers were used. Method: immunoSEQ multiplex PCR; TCRdb's copy keeps in-frame clones and lacks some. The data contain 40,000 to 55,000 clones, approximately 68% of them singletons. The sample comprised PBMCs. The origin of the receptors is a young man in good health and CMV-seronegative.

The chain uses TRBV4-1 and TRBJ1-4, with 11 bases that match TRBD1. The germline V gene encodes CDR1 MGHRA and CDR2 YSYEKL. This CDR3 has 15 amino acids. J lost 5 bases, V lost 3 bases, and 2 bases had no gene match. The CDR3, as DNA: TGCGCCAGCAGCCAGGGGACAGGGGGAAATGAAAAACTGTTTTTT. Its protein is CASSQGTGGNEKLFF.

The chain carries TRBV15 and TRBJ2-3; D is perhaps TRBD2 (6 bases). CDR1 and CDR2 from the germline V gene are LNHNV and YYDKDF (reference sequence). The V gene lost 3 bases and the J gene lost 6 bases, with 19 bases spanning the gap. The CDR3 consists of 16 residues. The CDR3 sequence is CATSSGLGRESDTQYF. CDR3 DNA sequence: TGTGCCACCAGCAGTGGGTTGGGGCGGGAATCGGATACGCAGTATTTT. Looking up the rest from reference TRBV15 and TRBJ2-3 gives the full variable domain: DAMVIQNPRYQVTQFGKPVTLSCSQTLNHNVMYWYQQKSSQAPKLLFHYYDKDFNNEADTPDNFQSRRPNTSFCFLDIRSPGLGDTAMYLCATSSGLGRESDTQYFGPGTRLTVL.

A few counts support this clone. The chain links TRBV5-4 to TRBJ1-1; the match to TRBD1 covers 8 bases. The CDR3 has 14 amino acids. Trimming cost V 0 bases and J 10 bases; bases outside gene matches: 8. Germline values: CDR1 SGHNT, CDR2 YYREEE (reference sequence). As DNA, the CDR3 is TGTGCCAGCAGCTTGGGGCAGGGGGCGCGGGTAGCTTTCTTT. This gives the protein CASSLGQGARVAFF.

The V gene is TRBV19, the J gene TRBJ1-2; weak D call: TRBD1 (5 bases). V dropped 4 bases and J dropped 1 base, with 10 bases sitting between them. The V gene's germline CDR1 is LNHDA and CDR2 SQIVND (reference sequence). This CDR3 comprises 14 residues. CDR3 region: CASSKNRNNYGYTF. The CDR3 region has the DNA TGTGCCAGTAGTAAAAACAGGAATAACTATGGCTACACCTTC.

The V gene is TRBV5-4, the J gene TRBJ2-5, with TRBD2 matching over 10 bases. The J call is uncertain, as TRBJ2-7 better fits the DNA end. Germline V CDR1 and CDR2: SGHNT, YYREEE (reference sequence). CDR3 length: 18 residues. In DNA form, the CDR3 reads TGTGCCAGCAGCTTGAGCTGGGCTAGCGGGAGTGGGTCCTACGAGCAGTACTTC. This sequence encodes CASSLSWASGSGSYEQYF.

The chain employs TRBV5-4 and TRBJ2-3, with 10 bases aligning to TRBD2. The CDR3 consists of 16 residues. The V segment lost 4 bases and the J segment 4 bases; nucleotides outside the gene matches: 9. Looked up from germline, CDR1 is SGHNT and CDR2 is YYREEE (reference sequence). CDR3 DNA sequence: TGTGCCAGCAGCCCCGGGGGAGCGGGAGGGGCAGATACGCAGTATTTT. Its translation: CASSPGGAGGADTQYF.

The chain links TRBV2 to TRBJ2-2; 7 nucleotides agree with TRBD1. The V gene's germline CDR1 is SNHLY and CDR2 FYNNEI. CDR3 length: 16 residues. The J segment lost 4 bases and the V segment lost 6 bases, leaving 11 bases of the junction unmatched. The CDR3 DNA reads TGTGCCAGCAGGCCTACAGGGGTTAGTGGCACCGGGGAGCTGTTTTTT. This encodes CASRPTGVSGTGELFF.

This chain connects TRBV2 to TRBJ2-3, with 9 bases fitting TRBD2. There are 15 residues in the CDR3. V shed 4 bases and J 2 bases; nucleotides not matched to a gene: 4. From germline, CDR1 is SNHLY and CDR2 FYNNEI. CDR3 loop: CASSASGTTTDTQYF. In nucleotides, the CDR3 is TGTGCCAGCAGTGCTAGCGGGACTACCACAGATACGCAGTATTTT.

The CDR3 here is CASSGTLQVSYNEQFF. Here the CDR3 DNA reads TGTGCCAGCAGTGGGACCTTACAGGTCTCCTACAATGAGCAGTTCTTC. V is TRBV2 and J is TRBJ2-1; maybe TRBD1 (5 bases). This CDR3 is 16 amino acids long. The germline gives CDR1 SNHLY, CDR2 FYNNEI. The ends were cut back, 4 bases at V and 0 bases at J, with 13 bases in the middle.

CDR3 in amino acids: CASSRDSLNTEAFF. The DNA of the CDR3 is TGTGCCAGCAGCCGGGACAGCTTGAACACTGAAGCTTTCTTT. V is TRBV6-5 and J is TRBJ1-1, with 7 nucleotides matching TRBD1. This CDR3 has 14 residues. Trimming removed 6 bases from V and 0 bases from J; junction bases left unmatched: 4. Germline assignment: CDR1 MNHEY and CDR2 SVGAGI.

With regard to this clone: It is likely a read error, because the conserved phenylalanine at the end of the CDR3 is missing. This chain uses TRBV5-1 with TRBJ1-3, with TRBD1 as a possible D gene (6 bases). Looked up from germline, CDR1 is SGHRS and CDR2 is YFSETQ. V was shortened by 4 bases and J by 0 bases, with 17 bases between the two germline ends. This CDR3 contains 17 residues. This CDR3 reads CASSRSRGRGSGNTIYV. CDR3 in DNA: TGCGCCAGCAGCCGGTCGCGCGGCAGGGGCTCTGGAAACACCATATATGTT.

V and J are TRBV6-1 and TRBJ1-1, with 7 nucleotides matching TRBD1. Unmatched junction bases numbered 10, after V lost 5 bases and J lost 4 bases. The CDR3 has 15 residues. Germline assignment: CDR1 MNHNS and CDR2 SASEGT. The DNA for the CDR3 is TGTGCCAGCAGTTCGCCGGGACAGAAAGTCACTGAAGCTTTCTTT. It codes for CASSSPGQKVTEAFF.

This clone was counted once. The V call is TRBV9, the J call TRBJ2-1; the match to TRBD2 covers 11 bases. Looked up from germline, CDR1 is SGDLS and CDR2 is YYNGEE. The trim removed 1 base at V and 7 bases at J, leaving 7 bases unmatched. The CDR3 spans 16 residues. CDR3 in amino acids: CASSVPLAGGRNEQFF. Written as DNA, the CDR3 is TGTGCCAGCAGCGTACCCCTAGCGGGAGGCAGGAATGAGCAGTTCTTC.

This clone appeared a few times. The CDR3 sequence: CASKEGTYEQYF. As DNA, the CDR3 is TGTGCCAGCAAGGAGGGTACCTACGAGCAGTACTTC. This sequence joins TRBV2 and TRBJ2-7, with a possible D match to TRBD2 (6 bases). There are 12 residues in the CDR3. The V end was cut by 7 bases, the J end by 2 bases, with 9 bases between. CDR1 and CDR2 from the germline V gene are SNHLY and FYNNEI.

This clone was recorded only once. This chain links TRBV30 with TRBJ2-1; 12 bases fit TRBD2. Unmatched junction bases numbered 0, after V lost 4 bases and J lost 5 bases. The CDR3 runs to 13 residues. Germline CDR1 is GTSNPN and CDR2 is SVGIG (reference sequence). The CDR3 bases are TGTGCCTGGACTAGCGGGAGGGACAATGAGCAGTTCTTC. Its protein is CAWTSGRDNEQFF.

In this sample, this clone turned up a few times. The identical CDR3 is also encoded by other nucleotide sequences in the sample. The chain is built from TRBV6-6 and TRBJ2-1; 7 nucleotides match TRBD2. CDR1 is MNHNY and CDR2 is SVGAGI in the germline V gene (reference sequence). Unmatched junction bases numbered 3, after V lost 0 bases and J lost 4 bases. The CDR3 extends over 15 amino acids. The CDR3 coding sequence is TGTGCCAGCAGTTACTCGCCGGGACTATACAATGAGCAGTTCTTC. Its protein is CASSYSPGLYNEQFF.

The chain employs TRBV29-1 and TRBJ2-5, with 8 bases fitting TRBD1. Germline assignment: CDR1 SQVTM and CDR2 ANQGSEA. This CDR3 has 12 amino acids. Trimming at V came to 7 bases and at J to 2 bases, leaving 3 bases not matched to a gene. The CDR3 loop is CSGRTGQETQYF. The CDR3 coding sequence is TGCAGCGGAAGGACAGGGCAAGAGACCCAGTACTTC.

A few counts support this clone. The chain is built from TRBV6-6 and TRBJ1-5; 8 bases are a match to TRBD1. Germline CDR1 is MNHNY and CDR2 is SVGAGI (reference sequence). Losses at the gene ends were 6 bases for V and 2 bases for J; bases not matched to a gene: 3. CDR3 length equals 14 residues. CDR3 nucleotide sequence: TGTGCCAGCAGCGACAGGGGAGGCAATCAGCCCCAGCATTTT. Protein sequence: CASSDRGGNQPQHF.

The chain employs TRBV11-3 and TRBJ2-1, with 11 bases identical to TRBD2. CDR1 is SGHNT and CDR2 is YENEEA in the germline V gene. The CDR3 is made up of 15 amino acids. The trim removed 4 bases at V and 7 bases at J, leaving 6 bases unmatched. The CDR3, as DNA: TGTGCCAGCAGCTCCTTAGCGGGAGGGCGAAATGAGCAGTTCTTC. This gives the protein CASSSLAGGRNEQFF. Together with reference TRBV11-3 and TRBJ2-1, the CDR3 gives the full variable domain: EAGVVQSPRYKIIEKKQPVAFWCNPISGHNTLYWYLQNLGQGPELLIRYENEEAVDDSQLPKDRFSAERLKGVDSTLKIQPAELGDSAVYLCASSSLAGGRNEQFFGPGTRLTVL.

CDR3 sequence reads: CASSIGLAGAYNEQFF. In DNA, the CDR3 is TGTGCCAGTAGTATAGGGCTAGCGGGAGCCTACAATGAGCAGTTCTTC. The chain uses TRBV19 and TRBJ2-1, with 10 bases matching TRBD2. Germline CDR1 is LNHDA and CDR2 is SQIVND (reference sequence). With 1 base clipped from V and 2 bases from J, the junction kept 2 bases outside the gene matches. This CDR3 is built from 16 residues.

By share of the sample, this clone is medium-sized. The chain carries TRBV5-8 and TRBJ2-7; 10 bases are a match to TRBD1. CDR1 is SGHTS and CDR2 is YDEGEE in the germline V gene. After removal of 0 bases from V and 5 bases from J, the junction contained 5 bases not matched to a gene. This CDR3 spans 15 amino acids. This CDR3 is CASSLGGQGTNEQYF. CDR3 bases: TGTGCCAGCAGCTTGGGGGGACAGGGGACGAACGAGCAGTACTTC.

The V and J genes are TRBV6-1 and TRBJ1-2, with D possibly being TRBD1 (5 bases). V lost 8 bases and J 4 bases, leaving 20 bases between the germline ends. Germline CDR1 MNHNS, CDR2 SASEGT. The CDR3 totals 15 residues. CDR3 loop: CASAWGGVDTYGYTF. The CDR3 region has the DNA TGTGCCAGCGCATGGGGAGGGGTAGATACCTATGGCTACACCTTC.

This clone was observed a handful of times. CDR3 sequence reads: CASSQYSNQPQHF. In nucleotides, the CDR3 is TGTGCCAGCAGCCAGTATAGCAATCAGCCCCAGCATTTT. The chain recombines TRBV7-9 with TRBJ1-5; D not resolved. The CDR3 is made up of 13 amino acids. Deletions cut 5 bases from V and 0 bases from J, with 5 bases between. The germline V gene has CDR1 SEHNR and CDR2 FQNEAQ (reference sequence).

J is TRBJ2-3 and V is TRBV25-1; 8 positions agree with TRBD1. The ends lost 4 bases at V and 5 bases at J; junction bases unmatched: 14. Germline CDR1 and CDR2: MGHDK and SYGVNS. The CDR3 is 17 amino acids. The CDR3 loop reads CASSGPPPQGAGDTQYF. The CDR3, as DNA: TGTGCCAGCAGTGGCCCACCTCCCCAGGGGGCAGGAGATACGCAGTATTTT. Complete variable domain (other parts from reference TRBV25-1 and TRBJ2-3): EADIYQTPRYLVIGTGKKITLECSQTMGHDKMYWYQQDPGMELHLIHYSYGVNSTEKGDLSSESTVSRIRTEHFPLTLESARPSHTSQYLCASSGPPPQGAGDTQYFGPGTRLTVL.

This clone was detected only a few times. This chain uses TRBV19 with TRBJ1-5; TRBD1 matches at 9 bases. Germline CDR1 LNHDA, CDR2 SQIVND (reference sequence). The CDR3 has 14 residues. J gave up 10 bases and V 7 bases, and 11 bases lay outside the gene matches. The CDR3 nucleotides are TGTGCCAGTAAACCCGGGACAGGGCTTTTTCCCCAGCATTTT. It codes for CASKPGTGLFPQHF.

For the CDR3, the DNA is TGTGCCTGGGGACTAGCGGGAAACGGGGAGCTGTTTTTT. Its protein product is CAWGLAGNGELFF. The rearrangement links TRBV30 to TRBJ2-2; 12 nucleotides line up with TRBD2. The V segment lost 5 bases and the J segment 7 bases; nucleotides outside the gene matches: 2. CDR3 length equals 13 residues. Germline V lookup: CDR1 GTSNPN, CDR2 SVGIG (reference sequence).

The rearrangement joins TRBV29-1 to TRBJ2-3; TRBD2 might be the D (5 bases). Germline V gene sequence: CDR1 SQVTM, CDR2 ANQGSEA. V was pared by 1 base and J by 2 bases, with 16 bases between. This CDR3 comprises 16 residues. For the CDR3, the DNA is TGCAGCGTTGAAGGGACTGAGAGTGCCGACACAGATACGCAGTATTTT. Its protein is CSVEGTESADTDTQYF.

The chain uses TRBV2 and TRBJ1-1; 8 bases map to TRBD1. The CDR3 has 14 amino acids. V lost 5 bases to trimming and J lost 1 base; unmatched junction nucleotides: 3. Per the germline V gene, CDR1 is SNHLY and CDR2 is FYNNEI. The CDR3 region is CASSKDRANTEAFF. CDR3 bases: TGTGCCAGCAGTAAGGACAGGGCGAACACTGAAGCTTTCTTT. The full variable domain, its missing parts supplied by reference TRBV2 and TRBJ1-1, is EPEVTQTPSHQVTQMGQEVILRCVPISNHLYFYWYRQILGQKVEFLVSFYNNEISEKSEIFDDQFSVERPDGSNFTLKIRSTKLEDSAMYFCASSKDRANTEAFFGQGTRLTVV.

The rearrangement uses TRBV6-6 and TRBJ1-1; 11 nucleotides line up with TRBD1. The CDR3 length is 14 residues. CDR1 and CDR2 (germline): MNHNY, SVGAGI (reference sequence). The junction had 3 bases not matched to a gene; V was cut back by 5 bases and J by 4 bases. The CDR3 reads CASSLGTGGTEAFF. The CDR3 nucleotides are TGTGCCAGCAGTCTAGGGACAGGGGGCACTGAAGCTTTCTTT.

The chain uses TRBV27 and TRBJ2-7; weak D call: TRBD2 (5 bases). Trimming removed 0 bases at V and 2 bases at J, with 11 bases between. Germline values: CDR1 MNHEY, CDR2 SMNVEV (reference sequence). This CDR3 region has 15 residues. CDR3 DNA: TGTGCCAGCAGTTTATCGACCGGGGATACCTACGAGCAGTACTTC. Amino acids: CASSLSTGDTYEQYF.

This clone has just one count. This chain links TRBV18 with TRBJ2-7; D is perhaps TRBD2 (6 bases). The CDR3 is made up of 16 amino acids. Trimming took 3 bases from V and 2 from J, leaving 17 bases between them. From germline, CDR1 is KGHSH and CDR2 LQKENI. Here the CDR3 reads CASSPLPSGSPYEQYF. CDR3 sequence (DNA): TGTGCCAGCTCACCGCTCCCCAGCGGGTCCCCCTACGAGCAGTACTTC.

The gene calls are TRBV6-5 and TRBJ1-1; no clear D. This CDR3 spans 12 amino acids. The V and J ends lost 7 bases and 5 bases respectively, with 11 bases between them. The V gene's germline CDR1 is MNHEY and CDR2 SVGAGI. The CDR3 region is CASNGVRTEAFF. The CDR3 region has the DNA TGTGCCAGCAACGGGGTTCGGACTGAAGCTTTCTTT.